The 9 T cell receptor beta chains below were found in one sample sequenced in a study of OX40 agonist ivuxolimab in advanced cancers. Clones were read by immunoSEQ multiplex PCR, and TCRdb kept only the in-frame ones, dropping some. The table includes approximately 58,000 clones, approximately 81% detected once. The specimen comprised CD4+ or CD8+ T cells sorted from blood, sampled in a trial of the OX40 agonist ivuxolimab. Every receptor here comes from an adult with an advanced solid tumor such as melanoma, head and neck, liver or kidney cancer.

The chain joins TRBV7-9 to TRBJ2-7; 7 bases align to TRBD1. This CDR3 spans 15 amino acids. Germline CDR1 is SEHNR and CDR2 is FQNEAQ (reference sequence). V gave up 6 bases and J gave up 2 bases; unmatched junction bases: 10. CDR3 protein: CASSRDSLPPYEQYF. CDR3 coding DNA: TGTGCCAGCAGTCGGGACAGCCTCCCACCCTACGAGCAGTACTTC.

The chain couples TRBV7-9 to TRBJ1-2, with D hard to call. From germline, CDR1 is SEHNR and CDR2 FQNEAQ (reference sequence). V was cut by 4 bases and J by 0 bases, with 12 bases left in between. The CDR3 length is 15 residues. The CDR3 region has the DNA TGTGCCAGCAGCTCTGGGAGGAGTGCTAACTATGGCTACACCTTC. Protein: CASSSGRSANYGYTF.

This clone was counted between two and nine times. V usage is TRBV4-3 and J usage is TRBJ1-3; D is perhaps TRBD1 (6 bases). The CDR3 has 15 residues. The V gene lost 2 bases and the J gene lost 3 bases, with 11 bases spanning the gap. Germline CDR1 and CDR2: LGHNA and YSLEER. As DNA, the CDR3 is TGCGCCAGCAGCCAAACGACAGGCTTTGGAAACACCATATATTTT. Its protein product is CASSQTTGFGNTIYF.

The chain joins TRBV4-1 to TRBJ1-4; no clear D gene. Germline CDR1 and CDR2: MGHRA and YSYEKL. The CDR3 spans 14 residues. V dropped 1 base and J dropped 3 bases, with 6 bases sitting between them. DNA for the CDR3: TGCGCCAGCAGCCAAGGGAGGGCTAATGAAAAACTGTTTTTT. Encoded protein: CASSQGRANEKLFF.

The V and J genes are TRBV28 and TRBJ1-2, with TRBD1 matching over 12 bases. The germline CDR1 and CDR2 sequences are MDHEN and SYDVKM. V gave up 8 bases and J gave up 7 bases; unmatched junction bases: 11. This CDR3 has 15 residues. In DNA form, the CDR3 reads TGTGCCAGCGGGACCGGGACAGGGGGCGAGGGTGGCTACACCTTC. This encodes CASGTGTGGEGGYTF.

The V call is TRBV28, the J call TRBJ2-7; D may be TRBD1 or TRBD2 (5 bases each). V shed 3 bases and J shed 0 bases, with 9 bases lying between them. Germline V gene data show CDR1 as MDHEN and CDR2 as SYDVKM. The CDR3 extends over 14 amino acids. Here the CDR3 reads CASSFGDGSYEQYF. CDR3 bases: TGTGCCAGCAGTTTCGGGGACGGCTCCTACGAGCAGTACTTC.

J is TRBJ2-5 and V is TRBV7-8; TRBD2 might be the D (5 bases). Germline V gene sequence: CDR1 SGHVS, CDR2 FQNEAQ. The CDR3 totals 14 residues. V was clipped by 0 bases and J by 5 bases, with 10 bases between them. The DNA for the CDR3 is TGTGCCAGCAGCTTAGCAACTAGTTCTGAGACCCAGTACTTC. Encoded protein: CASSLATSSETQYF.

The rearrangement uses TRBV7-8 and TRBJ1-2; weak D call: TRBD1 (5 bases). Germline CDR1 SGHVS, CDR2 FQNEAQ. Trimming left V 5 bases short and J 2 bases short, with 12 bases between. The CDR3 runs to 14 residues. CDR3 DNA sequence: TGTGCCAGCAGCCCCGACAGCAGAAACTATGGCTACACCTTC. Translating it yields CASSPDSRNYGYTF.

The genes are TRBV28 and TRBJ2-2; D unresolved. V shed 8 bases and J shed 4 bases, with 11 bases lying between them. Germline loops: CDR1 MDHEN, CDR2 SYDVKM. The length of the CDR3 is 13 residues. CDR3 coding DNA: TGTGCCAGCGGCTTACTTGGCACCGGGGAGCTGTTTTTT. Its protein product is CASGLLGTGELFF.